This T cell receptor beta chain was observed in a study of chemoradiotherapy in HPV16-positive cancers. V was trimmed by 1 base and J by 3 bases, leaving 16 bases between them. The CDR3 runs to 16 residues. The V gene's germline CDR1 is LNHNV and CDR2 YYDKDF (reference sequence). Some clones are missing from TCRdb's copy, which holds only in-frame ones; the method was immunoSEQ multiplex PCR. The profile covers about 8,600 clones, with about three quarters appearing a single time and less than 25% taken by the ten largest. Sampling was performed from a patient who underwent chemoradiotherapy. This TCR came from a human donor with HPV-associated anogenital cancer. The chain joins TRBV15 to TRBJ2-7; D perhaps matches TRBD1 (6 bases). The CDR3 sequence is CATSRGLTGSNYEQYF. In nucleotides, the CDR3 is TGTGCCACCAGCAGAGGGTTGACAGGCTCGAACTACGAGCAGTACTTC.